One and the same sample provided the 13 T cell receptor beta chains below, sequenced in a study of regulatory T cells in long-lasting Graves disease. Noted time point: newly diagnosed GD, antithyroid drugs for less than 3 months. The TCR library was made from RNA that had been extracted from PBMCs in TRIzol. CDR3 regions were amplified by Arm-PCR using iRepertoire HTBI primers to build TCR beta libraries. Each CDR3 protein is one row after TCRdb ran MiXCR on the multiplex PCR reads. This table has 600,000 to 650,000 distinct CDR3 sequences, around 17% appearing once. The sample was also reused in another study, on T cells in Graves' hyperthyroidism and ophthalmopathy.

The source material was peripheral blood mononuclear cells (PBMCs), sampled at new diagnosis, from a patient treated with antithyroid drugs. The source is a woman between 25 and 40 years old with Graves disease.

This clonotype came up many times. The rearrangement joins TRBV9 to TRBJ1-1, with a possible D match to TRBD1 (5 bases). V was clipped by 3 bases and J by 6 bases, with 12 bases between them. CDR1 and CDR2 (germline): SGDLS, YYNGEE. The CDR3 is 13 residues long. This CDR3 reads CASSETVTAEAFF. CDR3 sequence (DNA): TGTGCCAGCAGCGAGACAGTTACCGCTGAAGCTTTCTTT.

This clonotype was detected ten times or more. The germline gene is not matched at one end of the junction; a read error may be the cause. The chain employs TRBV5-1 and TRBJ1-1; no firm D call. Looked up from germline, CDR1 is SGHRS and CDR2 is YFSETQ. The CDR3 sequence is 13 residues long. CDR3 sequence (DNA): TGTGCCAGCAGCTTAGTTTCTAACACTGAAGCTTTCTTT. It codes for CASSLVSNTEAFF.

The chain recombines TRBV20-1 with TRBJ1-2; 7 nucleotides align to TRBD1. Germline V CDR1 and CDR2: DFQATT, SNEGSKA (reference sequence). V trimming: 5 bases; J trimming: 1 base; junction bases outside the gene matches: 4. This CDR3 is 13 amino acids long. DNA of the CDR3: TGCAGTGCTCCACAGGGGCGTAACTATGGCTACACCTTC. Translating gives CSAPQGRNYGYTF.

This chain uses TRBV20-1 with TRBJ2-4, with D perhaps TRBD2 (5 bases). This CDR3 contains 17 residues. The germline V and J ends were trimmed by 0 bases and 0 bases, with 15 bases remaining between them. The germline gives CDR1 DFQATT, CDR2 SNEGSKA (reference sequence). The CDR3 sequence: CSARDPLFAGAKNIQYF. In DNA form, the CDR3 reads TGCAGTGCTAGAGATCCCCTGTTTGCGGGAGCCAAAAACATTCAGTACTTC.

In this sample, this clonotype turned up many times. DNA for the CDR3: TGTGCCAGCAGCTTAGGGGAAGGGATCGGCACTGAAGCTTTCTTT. It specifies CASSLGEGIGTEAFF. This rearrangement joins TRBV7-3 to TRBJ1-1; D not certain. Deletions cut 2 bases from V and 4 bases from J, with 14 bases between. The germline V gene has CDR1 SGHTA and CDR2 FQGTGA. The CDR3 sequence is 15 residues long.

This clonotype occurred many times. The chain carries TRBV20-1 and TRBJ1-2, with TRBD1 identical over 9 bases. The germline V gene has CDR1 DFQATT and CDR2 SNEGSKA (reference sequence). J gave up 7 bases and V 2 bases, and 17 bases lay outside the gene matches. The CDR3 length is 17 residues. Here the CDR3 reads CSARISQGTGNFGGYTF. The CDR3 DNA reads TGCAGTGCTAGAATTAGCCAGGGGACAGGGAATTTTGGTGGCTACACCTTC.

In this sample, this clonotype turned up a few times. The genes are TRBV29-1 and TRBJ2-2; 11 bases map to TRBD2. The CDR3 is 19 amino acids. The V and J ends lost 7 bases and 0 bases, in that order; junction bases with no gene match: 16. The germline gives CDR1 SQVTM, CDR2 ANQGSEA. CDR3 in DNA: TGCAGCGGTAGACAGGGGAGGTCGGGACTAGCGGCGAACACCGGGGAGCTGTTTTTT. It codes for CSGRQGRSGLAANTGELFF.

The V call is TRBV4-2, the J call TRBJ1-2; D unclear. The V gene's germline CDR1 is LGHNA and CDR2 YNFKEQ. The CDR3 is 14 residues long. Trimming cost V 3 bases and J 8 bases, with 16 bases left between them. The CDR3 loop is CASSHLGSERGYTF. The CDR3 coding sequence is TGTGCCAGCAGCCACCTGGGGTCCGAACGGGGCTACACCTTC.

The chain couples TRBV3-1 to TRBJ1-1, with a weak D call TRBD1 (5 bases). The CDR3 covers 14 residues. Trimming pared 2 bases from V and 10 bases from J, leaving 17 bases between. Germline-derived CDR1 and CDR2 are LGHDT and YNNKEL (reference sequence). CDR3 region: CASSQPGYKRGAFF. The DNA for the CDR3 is TGTGCCAGCAGCCAACCCGGTTATAAAAGGGGAGCTTTCTTT. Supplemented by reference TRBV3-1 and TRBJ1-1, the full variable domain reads DTAVSQTPKYLVTQMGNDKSIKCEQNLGHDTMYWYKQDSKKFLKIMFSYNNKELIINETVPNRFSPKSPDKAHLNLHINSLELGDSAVYFCASSQPGYKRGAFFGQGTRLTVV.

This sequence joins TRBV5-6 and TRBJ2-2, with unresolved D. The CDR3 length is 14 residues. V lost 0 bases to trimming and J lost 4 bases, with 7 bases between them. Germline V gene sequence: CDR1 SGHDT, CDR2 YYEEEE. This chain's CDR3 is CASSLVQATGELFF. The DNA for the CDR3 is TGTGCCAGCAGCTTGGTGCAGGCCACCGGGGAGCTGTTTTTT.

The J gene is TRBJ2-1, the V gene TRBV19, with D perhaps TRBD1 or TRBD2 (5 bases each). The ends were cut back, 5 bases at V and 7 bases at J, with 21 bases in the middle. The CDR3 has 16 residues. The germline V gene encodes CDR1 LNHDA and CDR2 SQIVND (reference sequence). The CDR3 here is CASSWKGGSRENEQFF. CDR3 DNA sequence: TGTGCCAGTAGTTGGAAGGGTGGGAGCAGGGAGAATGAGCAGTTCTTC.

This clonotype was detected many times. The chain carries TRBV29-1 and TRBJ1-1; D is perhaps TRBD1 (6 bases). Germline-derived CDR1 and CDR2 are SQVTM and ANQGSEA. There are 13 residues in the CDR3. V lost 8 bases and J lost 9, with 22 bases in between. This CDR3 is CSPYSRGGEKAFF. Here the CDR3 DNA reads TGCAGCCCTTATTCGAGGGGGGGCGAGAAAGCTTTCTTT.

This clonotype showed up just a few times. The CDR3 sequence is CASSSRGWQPQHF. CDR3 nucleotide sequence: TGTGCCAGCAGTTCCCGTGGTTGGCAGCCCCAGCATTTT. The V call is TRBV27, the J call TRBJ1-5; D not resolved. Trimming pared 4 bases from V and 7 bases from J, leaving 11 bases between. Looked up from germline, CDR1 is MNHEY and CDR2 is SMNVEV (reference sequence). The CDR3 has 13 amino acids.